This T cell receptor beta chain was found in a study of OX40 agonist ivuxolimab in advanced cancers. This CDR3 has 13 amino acids. The V end lost 8 bases, the J end lost 12 bases, and 23 bases lay between the germline ends. Germline-derived CDR1 and CDR2 are ENHRY and SYGVKD. Profiled with immunoSEQ multiplex PCR; TCRdb holds only in-frame clones, not every one. The table includes tens of thousands of clones, approximately 92% detected once. This chain connects TRBV10-3 to TRBJ2-7; D is undetermined. The source of this sequence is an adult with an advanced solid tumor such as melanoma, head and neck, liver or kidney cancer. The sequencing here drew on CD4+ or CD8+ T cells sorted from blood, taken in a trial of the OX40 agonist ivuxolimab. The CDR3 DNA reads as TGTGCCATCTCGGCAGACCAAGACTCATATCGGTACTTC. It encodes CAISADQDSYRYF.